These T cell receptor beta chains were read from a single sample in a study of T-cell memory formation after mild COVID-19. TCRdb called the 5' RACE reads again in MiXCR, with one record for every CDR3 protein. The table shows 300,000 to 350,000 distinct CDR3 sequences, with roughly 19% occurring only once. The sequencing sample was made of PBMCs or a T cell subset sorted from them (not recorded which). The receptors stem from a man aged 18 to 29 who had mild COVID-19 (a few samples of this study predate the infection). Cell type and time point are not known. Each CDR3 is given with its conserved first and last residue. A D gene is named only where the DNA matches it firmly. Where a row states a size, it is once, few, many or the class of an expanded clone; other rows omit it.

NA	TRBV5-1	NA	TRBJ1-1	TGCGCCAGCAGCTTGGCAGGGTTCGCTGAAGCTTTCTTT	CASSLAGFAEAFF
NA	TRBV6-2/TRBV6-3	NA	TRBJ2-1	TGTGCCAGCAGTGCGAGCGTCTACAATGAGCAGTTCTTC	CASSASVYNEQFF
NA	TRBV7-9	NA	TRBJ1-1	TGTGCCAGCAGCTTACGGGGCCTCGACACTGAAGCTTTCTTT	CASSLRGLDTEAFF
few	TRBV7-9	TRBD1	TRBJ1-2	TGTGCCAGCAGCTTTTGGGACAGGGCCTATGGCTACACCTTC	CASSFWDRAYGYTF
few	TRBV4-1	NA	TRBJ1-2	TGCGCCAGCAGCCAAGATCCAGGGAACTACTATGGCTACACCTTC	CASSQDPGNYYGYTF
few	TRBV20-1	TRBD1	TRBJ2-3	TGCAGTGTTCCTACAGGGGTGTCAACAGATACGCAGTATTTT	CSVPTGVSTDTQYF
few	TRBV5-6	NA	TRBJ2-1	TGTGCCAGCAGCTTGGAGGTGACAGTGGGTAGTGAGCAGTTCTTC	CASSLEVTVGSEQFF
NA	TRBV6-5	NA	TRBJ2-5	TGTGCCAGCACTTGGAGGGCCCAGTACTTC	CASTWRAQYF
few	TRBV12-3/TRBV12-4	TRBD1	TRBJ2-1	TGTGCCAGCACCCCCGGGACAGGGATGGACAATGAGCAGTTCTTC	CASTPGTGMDNEQFF
NA	TRBV2	NA	TRBJ1-1	TGTGCCAGCAGTGGGAACCAAGGGGATGAAGCTTTCTTT	CASSGNQGDEAFF
few	TRBV6-2/TRBV6-3	TRBD2	TRBJ2-1	TGTGCCAGCAGATCACTAGCGGGGCCCAAGGGCGGGGATGAGCAGTTCTTC	CASRSLAGPKGGDEQFF
few	TRBV7-2	NA	TRBJ1-1	TGTGCCAGCAGCTCGCAGGGTGGGGACACTGAAGCTTTCTTT	CASSSQGGDTEAFF
NA	TRBV4-2	TRBD2	TRBJ2-3	TGTGCCAGCAGCCGCCGGCTAGCGGGGAGCACAGATACGCAGTATTTT	CASSRRLAGSTDTQYF
NA	TRBV7-3	NA	TRBJ1-6	TGTGCCAGCAGCTTATTCGGCAGCCCTAATTCACCCCTCCACTTT	CASSLFGSPNSPLHF
NA	TRBV13	TRBD2	TRBJ2-3	TGTGCCAGCAGCTTCTCGGGGGGGGCGTATACGCAGTATTTT	CASSFSGGAYTQYF
NA	TRBV7-9	TRBD2	TRBJ2-5	TGTGCCAGCAGCTCGGGTAGCGGGGGGCCCGGAGAGACCCAGTACTTC	CASSSGSGGPGETQYF
many	TRBV20-1	TRBD1	TRBJ1-2	TGCAGTGCGGGTGACTGGACAGGGAACTATGGCTACACCTTC	CSAGDWTGNYGYTF
NA	TRBV10-3	NA	TRBJ2-1	TGTGCCATCAGTGATGGGCAGGGGTTCGGCAATGAGCAGTTCTTC	CAISDGQGFGNEQFF
few	TRBV5-5	NA	TRBJ2-3	TGTGCCAGCAGCCGCACCATACGGGGGTGGGTCACAGATACGCAGTATTTT	CASSRTIRGWVTDTQYF
few	TRBV12-3/TRBV12-4	NA	TRBJ2-1	TGTGCCAGCAGTTTATGGAATGAGCAGTTCTTC	CASSLWNEQFF
few	TRBV7-9	NA	TRBJ1-2	TGTGCCAGCAGCTTTAGTAGGGATGGCTACACCTTC	CASSFSRDGYTF
few	TRBV5-1	TRBD1	TRBJ2-5	TGCGCCAGCAGCCCGCGTGCGGGACAGGGTTTGTGGGAGACCCAGTACTTC	CASSPRAGQGLWETQYF
NA	TRBV7-9	NA	TRBJ2-1	TGTGCCAGCAGCACTCAGCAAGGATACAATGAGCAGTTCTTC	CASSTQQGYNEQFF
NA	TRBV3-1	NA	TRBJ2-7	TGTGCCAGCAGCCCACACGGTCTACCCCCCACCTACGAGCAGTACTTC	CASSPHGLPPTYEQYF
few	TRBV6-2/TRBV6-3	NA	TRBJ1-6	TGTGCCAGCAATATCGCCAGCGAGAATTCACCCCTCCACTTT	CASNIASENSPLHF
few	TRBV27	NA	TRBJ1-2	TGTGCCAGCAGTTTGGGGGGCGCGGGTAACTATGGCTACACCTTC	CASSLGGAGNYGYTF
many	TRBV2	TRBD2	TRBJ2-5	TGCGCCAGCAGCGGGGACCAAGAGACCCAGTACTTC	CASSGDQETQYF
NA	TRBV4-1	TRBD1	TRBJ2-3	TGCGCCAGCAGCCAAGAGGGACAGAGGTTTGGCGATACGCAGTATTTT	CASSQEGQRFGDTQYF
few	TRBV7-2	NA	TRBJ1-5	TGTGCCAGCAGCTCGGCACCGGGGGGGCAGCCCCAGCATTTT	CASSSAPGGQPQHF
NA	TRBV5-1	NA	TRBJ1-1	TGCGCCAGCAGCTCGCCCCCTCTGAGCACTGAAGCTTTCTTT	CASSSPPLSTEAFF
NA	TRBV12-3/TRBV12-4	TRBD2	TRBJ2-1	TGTGCCAGCAGTTCCACCGGGACTAGCGGGGGGGCCCGTGGTGAGCAGTTCTTC	CASSSTGTSGGARGEQFF
NA	TRBV27	NA	TRBJ2-3	TGTGCCAGCAGTTTACCAGGGTTAGGGGATACGCAGTATTTT	CASSLPGLGDTQYF
many	TRBV28	NA	TRBJ2-1	TGTGCCAGCACATCTGCGGGGCTCCAGAGCTCCTACAATGAGCAGTTCTTC	CASTSAGLQSSYNEQFF
few	TRBV5-1	NA	TRBJ2-3	TGCGCCAGCAGCTGGGGTTGGGGGGCCTCCGATACGCAGTATTTT	CASSWGWGASDTQYF
NA	TRBV4-1	TRBD1	TRBJ1-5	TGCGCCAGCAGCCATACGACAGGGTCCCATCAGCCCCAGCATTTT	CASSHTTGSHQPQHF
few	TRBV29-1	TRBD1	TRBJ1-2	TGCAGCGTTCGACAGGGACATTTGGATGGCTACACCTTC	CSVRQGHLDGYTF
NA	TRBV11-2	TRBD2	TRBJ2-1	TGTGCCAGCAGCTTAGTCCCTAGCGGGTGGTACAATGAGCAGTTCTTC	CASSLVPSGWYNEQFF